These 5 T cell receptor beta chains came from one sample sequenced in a study of identical twins. MiXCR, applied by TCRdb to the 5' RACE reads, yields one record per CDR3 protein. The table includes about 470,000 distinct CDR3 sequences, about 24% detected once. This sample was also put to use in a study of T cells expressing NK-cell markers.

The specimen sequenced was CD4+ T cells sorted from blood. The source is a woman in her late teens or twenties in good health.

This clonotype has a handful of counts. The chain recombines TRBV2 with TRBJ2-1; maybe TRBD2 (6 bases). V lost 6 bases, J lost 8 bases, and 14 bases lay in between. The CDR3 covers 13 residues. Germline-derived CDR1 and CDR2 are SNHLY and FYNNEI. The CDR3 spells CASSAGPRDEQFF. The CDR3 nucleotides are TGTGCCAGCAGCGCGGGGCCCAGGGATGAGCAGTTCTTC.

V usage is TRBV4-3 and J usage is TRBJ1-1, with TRBD1 as a possible D gene (5 bases). Germline assignment: CDR1 LGHNA and CDR2 YSLEER. The V end was cut by 0 bases, the J end by 10 bases, with 15 bases between. The CDR3 covers 14 residues. The CDR3 DNA sequence: TGCGCCAGCAGCCAAGATGGGAGGGGCCCCGGAGCTTTCTTT. Protein sequence: CASSQDGRGPGAFF.

This clonotype came up a few times. The chain links TRBV27 to TRBJ2-7, with 11 bases that match TRBD1. Germline CDR1 reads MNHEY; CDR2 reads SMNVEV (reference sequence). This CDR3 has 19 amino acids. Trimming at V came to 1 base and at J to 7 bases, leaving 18 bases not matched to a gene. The CDR3 here is CASSLYPHGTGGILWEQYF. The CDR3 coding sequence is TGTGCCAGCAGTTTATACCCCCACGGGACAGGGGGAATCTTGTGGGAGCAGTACTTC.

The V and J genes are TRBV3-1 and TRBJ1-3; 7 nucleotides agree with TRBD1. V shed 4 bases, J shed 5 bases, and the junction held 5 bases outside the gene matches. The CDR3 has 14 amino acids. Germline lookup yields CDR1 LGHDT and CDR2 YNNKEL (reference sequence). CDR3 nucleotides: TGTGCCAGCAGCCTCCAGACAGGGAGAAACACCATATATTTT. Protein sequence: CASSLQTGRNTIYF. Variable domain in full (rest from reference TRBV3-1 and TRBJ1-3): DTAVSQTPKYLVTQMGNDKSIKCEQNLGHDTMYWYKQDSKKFLKIMFSYNNKELIINETVPNRFSPKSPDKAHLNLHINSLELGDSAVYFCASSLQTGRNTIYFGEGSWLTVV.

The chain joins TRBV7-9 to TRBJ1-6; TRBD1 aligns across 8 bases. V shed 5 bases, J shed 9 bases, and the junction held 9 bases outside the gene matches. Per the germline V gene, CDR1 is SEHNR and CDR2 is FQNEAQ (reference sequence). The length of the CDR3 is 15 residues. The CDR3 coding sequence is TGTGCCAGCAGCCAAGGACAGGGCAGTTTTTCACCCCTCCACTTT. Its protein is CASSQGQGSFSPLHF.